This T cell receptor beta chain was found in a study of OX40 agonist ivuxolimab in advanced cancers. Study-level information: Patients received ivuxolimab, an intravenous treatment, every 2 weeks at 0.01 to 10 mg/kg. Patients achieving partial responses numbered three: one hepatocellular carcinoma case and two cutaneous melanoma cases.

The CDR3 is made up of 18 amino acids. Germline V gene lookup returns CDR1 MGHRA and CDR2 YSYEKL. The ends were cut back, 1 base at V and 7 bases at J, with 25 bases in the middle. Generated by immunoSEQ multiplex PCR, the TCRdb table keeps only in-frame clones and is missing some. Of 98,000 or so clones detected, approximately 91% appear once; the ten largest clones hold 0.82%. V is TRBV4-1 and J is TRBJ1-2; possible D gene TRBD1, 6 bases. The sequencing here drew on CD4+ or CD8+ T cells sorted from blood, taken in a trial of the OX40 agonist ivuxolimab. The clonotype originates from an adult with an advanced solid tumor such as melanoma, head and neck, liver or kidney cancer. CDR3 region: CASSQGGGTLRAKRGYTF. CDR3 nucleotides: TGCGCCAGCAGCCAAGGGGGCGGGACATTGCGGGCGAAGCGTGGCTACACCTTC.